The next 22 T cell receptor beta chains were all read from a single sample in a study of T-cell memory formation after mild COVID-19. One entry per CDR3 protein, called by TCRdb with MiXCR from the 5' RACE reads. The sample includes around 420,000 distinct CDR3 sequences, 24% of them seen just once. Sequencing was carried out using PBMCs or a T cell subset sorted from them (not recorded which). Every receptor here comes from an adult woman who had mild COVID-19 (a few samples of this study predate the infection). Cell type and time point are not known.

This clonotype showed up just a few times. The chain links TRBV11-3 to TRBJ1-5, with D unclear. CDR3 length: 13 amino acids. Per the germline V gene, CDR1 is SGHNT and CDR2 is YENEEA. V shed 5 bases and J shed 4 bases, with 9 bases lying between them. The CDR3 coding sequence is TGTGCCAGCAGCCCCGATATAAATCAGCCCCAGCATTTT. It yields the protein CASSPDINQPQHF.

The chain is built from TRBV12-3 or TRBV12-4 and TRBJ2-1; D may be TRBD1 or TRBD2 (6 bases each). The V end lost 1 base, the J end lost 2 bases, and 12 bases lay between the germline ends. CDR3 length: 16 amino acids. In DNA form, the CDR3 reads TGTGCCAGCAGTTTAGTAGAGGGGGGTACCTACAATGAGCAGTTCTTC. It codes for CASSLVEGGTYNEQFF.

This clonotype showed up many times. The chain uses TRBV20-1 and TRBJ1-1; tentative D call: TRBD1 (5 bases). CDR1 is DFQATT, CDR2 SNEGSKA, per germline (reference sequence). This CDR3 region has 12 residues. Trimming cost V 3 bases and J 3 bases, with 8 bases left between them. The CDR3 DNA sequence: TGCAGTGCTAGTTGGGGGGACACTGAAGCTTTCTTT. This sequence encodes CSASWGDTEAFF.

This clonotype was observed a handful of times. V and J are TRBV5-4 and TRBJ2-7, with 10 bases identical to TRBD2. Germline V gene sequence: CDR1 SGHNT, CDR2 YYREEE (reference sequence). There are 15 residues in the CDR3. With V trimmed by 1 base and J by 3 bases, 4 bases remained unmatched. In nucleotides, the CDR3 is TGTGCCAGCAGCTTGTATAGCGGGGGGAACTACGAGCAGTACTTC. As protein: CASSLYSGGNYEQYF.

The chain carries TRBV30 and TRBJ2-7, with D possibly being TRBD2 (5 bases). V dropped 2 bases and J dropped 3 bases, with 17 bases sitting between them. This CDR3 is 15 amino acids long. From germline, CDR1 is GTSNPN and CDR2 SVGIG (reference sequence). The CDR3 spells CAWSFGGGSNYEQYF. CDR3 bases: TGTGCCTGGAGTTTCGGCGGAGGAAGTAACTACGAGCAGTACTTC. Full variable domain (rest looked up from reference TRBV30 and TRBJ2-7): SQTIHQWPATLVQPVGSPLSLECTVEGTSNPNLYWYRQAAGRGLQLLFYSVGIGQISSEVPQNLSASRPQDRQFILSSKKLLLSDSGFYLCAWSFGGGSNYEQYFGPGTRLTVT.

The V and J genes are TRBV7-3 and TRBJ2-1, with 10 nucleotides matching TRBD2. The germline V gene encodes CDR1 SGHTA and CDR2 FQGTGA. After removal of 5 bases from V and 5 bases from J, the junction contained 9 bases not matched to a gene. The CDR3 has 16 residues. This CDR3 is CASSVGWTSGHNEQFF. CDR3 bases: TGTGCCAGCAGCGTCGGGTGGACTAGCGGCCACAATGAGCAGTTCTTC.

V gene TRBV20-1 combines with J gene TRBJ2-3; 10 nucleotides line up with TRBD2. The CDR3 extends over 14 amino acids. The V segment lost 5 bases and the J segment 3 bases; nucleotides outside the gene matches: 5. In germline, CDR1 is DFQATT, CDR2 SNEGSKA (reference sequence). CDR3 nucleotides: TGCAGTGCTCGGCTAGCGGGGGTGACAGATACGCAGTATTTT. It encodes CSARLAGVTDTQYF.

The table lists this clonotype with a count of one. The V call is TRBV9, the J call TRBJ1-2, with D tentatively TRBD1 (5 bases). From germline, CDR1 is SGDLS and CDR2 YYNGEE. The CDR3 is made up of 14 amino acids. Between the trimmed V and J ends, which lost 6 bases and 6 bases, there was a span of 18 bases. The CDR3 sequence is CASTAPGDPDGYTF. The CDR3 DNA reads TGTGCCAGCACAGCCCCGGGGGACCCCGATGGCTACACCTTC.

This clonotype was recorded many times. The genes are TRBV12-3 or TRBV12-4 and TRBJ2-7, with D hard to call. Trimming took 3 bases from V and 1 from J, leaving 7 bases between them. The CDR3 contains 13 residues. The CDR3 DNA follows: TGTGCCAGCAGTTTTGGCAGATCCTACGAGCAGTACTTC. It is translated as CASSFGRSYEQYF.

This chain joins TRBV12-3 or TRBV12-4 and TRBJ1-5; TRBD1 matches at 7 bases. The CDR3 contains 13 residues. The trim removed 3 bases at V and 7 bases at J, leaving 3 bases unmatched. The CDR3 DNA sequence: TGTGCCAGCAGTTTCCAGGGGGAGCAGCCCCAGCATTTT. It codes for CASSFQGEQPQHF.

The chain links TRBV11-2 to TRBJ2-7, with TRBD2 identical over 8 bases. This CDR3 has 16 amino acids. Germline V lookup: CDR1 SGHAT, CDR2 FQNNGV. The trim removed 0 bases at V and 1 base at J, leaving 5 bases unmatched. The CDR3 sequence is CASSLEASGHSYEQYF. CDR3 sequence (DNA): TGTGCCAGCAGCTTAGAGGCTAGCGGGCATTCCTACGAGCAGTACTTC.

This clonotype has more than one count but fewer than ten. The J gene is TRBJ1-1, the V gene TRBV20-1, with D hard to call. CDR1 is DFQATT, CDR2 SNEGSKA, per germline (reference sequence). The CDR3 has 12 amino acids. V was shortened by 2 bases and J by 1 base, with 5 bases between the two germline ends. Here the CDR3 reads CSARPWNTEAFF. The DNA of the CDR3 is TGCAGTGCTAGACCCTGGAACACTGAAGCTTTCTTT.

This clonotype was found a few times. This chain links TRBV5-6 with TRBJ2-4, with TRBD1 identical over 7 bases. This CDR3 is 17 amino acids long. V lost 3 bases and J lost 7; bases outside the gene matches: 16. Germline CDR1 reads SGHDT; CDR2 reads YYEEEE. As DNA, the CDR3 is TGTGCCAGCAGCTCCCGACAGGGTGGGATCCAGAGGAACATTCAGTACTTC. Amino acid sequence: CASSSRQGGIQRNIQYF.

The chain employs TRBV20-1 and TRBJ2-7; 14 nucleotides align to TRBD2. V dropped 1 base and J dropped 4; count of bases not matched to a gene: 6. The CDR3 is made up of 16 amino acids. Germline V gene data show CDR1 as DFQATT and CDR2 as SNEGSKA (reference sequence). CDR3 sequence reads: CSARAGTSGSLYEQYF. In DNA, the CDR3 is TGCAGTGCTAGAGCCGGGACTAGCGGGAGTCTTTACGAGCAGTACTTC.

This clonotype was seen a handful of times. The chain combines TRBV2 with TRBJ1-2; a weak D match, TRBD1 (5 bases). The germline V and J ends were trimmed by 4 bases and 8 bases, with 17 bases remaining between them. The CDR3 consists of 14 residues. The germline V gene encodes CDR1 SNHLY and CDR2 FYNNEI. In DNA, the CDR3 is TGTGCCAGCAGTGCCGCAGGGATCTATAAAGGCTACACCTTC. Amino acids: CASSAAGIYKGYTF.

Only a few counts were recorded for this clonotype. V usage is TRBV4-1 and J usage is TRBJ2-3; 9 nucleotides match TRBD2. CDR1 and CDR2 (germline): MGHRA, YSYEKL. The V segment lost 0 bases and the J segment 0 bases; nucleotides outside the gene matches: 10. The CDR3 has 19 amino acids. The CDR3: CASSQDRGGGATSTDTQYF. The CDR3 bases are TGCGCCAGCAGCCAAGATCGCGGCGGGGGGGCAACTAGCACAGATACGCAGTATTTT.

This clonotype was seen a few times. The junction differs from germline at one of its ends, possibly a read error. The chain joins TRBV6-6 to TRBJ1-2; a possible D gene is TRBD1 (5 bases). This CDR3 has 16 amino acids. The germline V gene has CDR1 MNHNY and CDR2 SVGAGI (reference sequence). CDR3 region: CASSYSVGGGDSENRF. DNA for the CDR3: TGTGCCAGCAGTTACTCAGTCGGGGGTGGCGACAGTGAAAACCGCTTC.

The chain carries TRBV27 and TRBJ2-5, with D possibly matching TRBD2 (6 bases). The germline CDR1 and CDR2 sequences are MNHEY and SMNVEV (reference sequence). V lost 5 bases and J 2 bases, leaving 24 bases between the germline ends. CDR3 length: 18 residues. CDR3 residues: CASSEFAPGTGVQETQYF. CDR3 DNA sequence: TGTGCCAGCAGTGAGTTCGCTCCCGGGACTGGCGTTCAAGAGACCCAGTACTTC.

The gene calls are TRBV27 and TRBJ2-7, with D perhaps matching TRBD1 (7 bases). The germline CDR1 and CDR2 sequences are MNHEY and SMNVEV (reference sequence). The CDR3 consists of 14 residues. V was pared by 5 bases and J by 7 bases, with 18 bases between. The CDR3 region is CASSQPQGGEEQYF. Written as DNA, the CDR3 is TGTGCCAGCAGTCAGCCTCAGGGGGGAGAGGAGCAGTACTTC.

The rearrangement links TRBV7-2 to TRBJ1-1, with D perhaps matching TRBD1 (5 bases). Trimming pared 4 bases from V and 0 bases from J, leaving 15 bases between. This CDR3 spans 16 amino acids. The germline gives CDR1 SGHTA, CDR2 FQGNSA. For the CDR3, the DNA is TGTGCCAGCAGCTCCCCTCCCCAGGGTATGAACACTGAAGCTTTCTTT. Translated, it gives CASSSPPQGMNTEAFF. The whole variable domain, filled in from reference TRBV7-2 and TRBJ1-1, reads GAGVSQSPSNKVTEKGKDVELRCDPISGHTALYWYRQSLGQGLEFLIYFQGNSAPDKSGLPSDRFSAERTGGSVSTLTIQRTQQEDSAVYLCASSSPPQGMNTEAFFGQGTRLTVV.

V is TRBV18 and J is TRBJ2-5; no definite D call. CDR3 size: 17 residues. Trimming took off 6 bases at V and 2 bases at J, with 22 bases between the two ends. The germline V gene has CDR1 KGHSH and CDR2 LQKENI. The CDR3 DNA reads TGTGCCAGCTCGCGCGCGGCGCTTGGTGCTCGACAAGAGACCCAGTACTTC. This encodes CASSRAALGARQETQYF.

This clonotype was picked up a small number of times. The gene calls are TRBV29-1 and TRBJ2-3, with 7 bases identical to TRBD1. V shed 6 bases, J shed 4 bases, and the junction held 13 bases outside the gene matches. CDR3 size: 15 residues. Germline assignment: CDR1 SQVTM and CDR2 ANQGSEA. As DNA, the CDR3 is TGCAGCGTAGACAGGGAGAAAGTTTGGGCAGATACGCAGTATTTT. Its translation is CSVDREKVWADTQYF.